This T cell receptor beta chain stems from a study of T cell responses to AZD1222 COVID-19 vaccine (dated by TCRdb to about 2021). With respect to the entire study: TCR sequencing covered over 230 trial participants: 200 to 220 given two doses of AZD1222 and about 26 given two doses of MenACWY control vaccine. Trial participants were enrolled by age into 18-55, 56-69 and 70-plus year subgroups, with approximately 160, 26 and 62 TCR-sequenced participants respectively. Points the paper makes about the study in general: The whole spike protein was spanned by vaccine-associated CD4 TCRs, and dominant responses were seen in regions 160-218 and 743-854. A significant rise in spike-specific TCR breadth and depth was observed after two AZD1222 doses relative to day 0 and relative to MenACWY recipients. Epitopes outside the regions mutated in the B.1.351 and B.1.1.7 variants were reportedly recognized by nearly half of the unique spike-specific TCRs. Because no samples from the day 14 peak response were available, repertoires could be characterized only after the peak T cell response. Participants were mostly white British, with more females than males. The authors suggested clonal diversity may have been underestimated. Conclusions about previously exposed vaccinees are limited because only five or six AZD1222 recipients were SARS-CoV-2 seropositive at baseline. In the small 56-69-year group, the increase in depth fell short of significance, most likely because of low power.

From the cysteine up to the phenylalanine, the CDR3 has a length of 11 residues. The entry retains the CDR3 DNA only, 33 bases that are in frame from base 1. The trim is 3 bases for V and 9 bases for J, with a gap of 6 bases between the germline ends. As encoded in the germline V gene, CDR1 is MDHEN while CDR2 is SYDVKM. To note about this clone: No antigen is known for it. Base qualities were left out, and no much larger clone turns up one base away.

The CDR3 regions of human TCRbeta chains were analyzed by immunosequencing. On the authors' methods: Repertoire TCRs were checked for matches against a reference library of SARS-CoV-2-specific TCRs that had been generated using the MIRA antigen-specificity platform. Breadth was defined as the fraction of unique TCRs that were SARS-CoV-2-associated. Depth was defined as the fraction of total T cells that were SARS-CoV-2-associated. Using the MIRA data, every spike-specific TCR was mapped to the spike region that the TCR reacted to and assigned to either a CD4 or a CD8 class. Log10-transformed breadth and depth values were compared by one-way ANOVA with Sidak's multiple comparisons tests. The immuneACCESS repertoire file appears here via TCRdb, limited to in-frame rearrangements. These files lack a portion of the clones; in checked studies, under half of the deficit traces to unresolved V genes, and the cause of the others is not known. V and J calls and clone size are as listed in that table; D and trimming were resolved from the DNA. The sample table contains about 84,000 clones; only one count was recorded for around 83% of them. The ten largest make up 5.6% of the sample.

The time point label, read with the paper, signifies: about 28 days (+/-7) after the second vaccine dose. AZD1222 recipients whose second dose came at about 4 weeks and those whose second dose came at about 12 weeks were combined into one group, since spike-specific TCR depth and breadth did not differ between the two schedules. The vaccinee samples were drawn from two UK trials, COV001 and COV002, one of which was a single-blind randomized controlled phase 2/3 trial testing AZD1222 (ChAdOx1 nCoV-19) in healthy adults. For TCRbeta chain sequencing, PBMC samples were collected from trial participants at day 0 and at day 28 after the second dose.

This sequence originates from an adult who received the AZD1222 COVID-19 vaccine. The input for sequencing was peripheral blood, taken 28 days after the second AZD1222 dose. Here the chain combines TRBV28 and TRBJ1-5; no D gene can be assigned with confidence. CDR3 loop: CASSFLGPQHF. DNA sequence: TGTGCCAGCAGTTTCCTCGGGCCCCAGCATTTT.